Below, 8 T cell receptor beta chains from the same sample are listed, as sequenced in a study of blood T cell repertoires in COVID-19. TCRdb's copy holds only in-frame clones and misses some; the assay was immunoSEQ multiplex PCR. The table shows fewer than 180,000 clones, with approximately 86% occurring only once. The sequenced material came from peripheral blood. Every receptor here comes from a man between 65 and 85 years old with acute or convalescent COVID-19.

The rearrangement links TRBV10-1 to TRBJ2-7; perhaps TRBD1 as D (5 bases). CDR1 and CDR2 (germline): WNHNN, SYGVQD (reference sequence). The V end was cut by 3 bases, the J end by 2 bases, with 14 bases between. This CDR3 has 15 residues. CDR3 protein: CASSDPNRPTYEQYF. In nucleotides, the CDR3 is TGCGCCAGCAGTGACCCGAACAGGCCAACCTACGAGCAGTACTTC.

The rearrangement uses TRBV6-2 or TRBV6-3 and TRBJ2-1, with 10 bases identical to TRBD2. V lost 4 bases and J lost 9; bases outside the gene matches: 0. Germline CDR1 is MNHEY and CDR2 is SVGEGT. The length of the CDR3 is 12 residues. The CDR3: CASSLAGGEQFF. CDR3 DNA: TGTGCCAGCAGTTTAGCGGGAGGTGAGCAGTTCTTC.

The chain has TRBV30 and TRBJ2-3, with 9 positions matching TRBD1. With V trimmed by 4 bases and J by 0 bases, 5 bases remained unmatched. CDR3 length: 15 residues. Germline V lookup: CDR1 GTSNPN, CDR2 SVGIG (reference sequence). The CDR3 reads CAWTWDRVSTDTQYF. DNA of the CDR3: TGTGCCTGGACTTGGGACAGGGTTAGCACAGATACGCAGTATTTT.

Regarding this clone: Other DNA variants within this sample encode the same CDR3. The chain links TRBV18 to TRBJ2-7; D is uncertain. V lost 6 bases and J 0 bases, leaving 6 bases between the germline ends. CDR3 length equals 12 residues. Germline V lookup: CDR1 KGHSH, CDR2 LQKENI. CDR3 protein: CASSPSSYEQYF. CDR3 DNA: TGTGCCAGCTCCCCGTCCTCCTACGAGCAGTACTTC.

V is TRBV19 and J is TRBJ2-5, with TRBD1 matching 7 bases. V lost 2 bases to trimming and J lost 9 bases; unmatched junction nucleotides: 6. The germline V gene encodes CDR1 LNHDA and CDR2 SQIVND (reference sequence). This CDR3 spans 13 amino acids. The CDR3 DNA reads TGTGCCAGTAGTATAACAAGGGGGCAGGCCCAGTACTTC. It is translated as CASSITRGQAQYF.

The chain combines TRBV19 with TRBJ2-7; the D is unclear. V gave up 6 bases and J gave up 1 base, with 10 bases separating them. The CDR3 consists of 13 residues. Germline CDR1 LNHDA, CDR2 SQIVND (reference sequence). CDR3 sequence: CASRTPGSYEQYF. CDR3 coding DNA: TGTGCCAGTAGGACACCTGGATCCTACGAGCAGTACTTC.

The chain combines TRBV15 with TRBJ1-1; TRBD1 matches 10 bases. V was pared by 9 bases and J by 0 bases, with 7 bases of the junction left unmatched. Germline V lookup: CDR1 LNHNV, CDR2 YYDKDF (reference sequence). The CDR3 runs to 15 residues. The CDR3 sequence is CATRDRGHLNTEAFF. CDR3 DNA: TGTGCCACGCGGGACAGGGGCCACCTGAACACTGAAGCTTTCTTT.

The rearrangement uses TRBV19 and TRBJ2-7, with 11 bases identical to TRBD2. CDR3 length equals 14 residues. After removal of 10 bases from V and 0 bases from J, the junction contained 5 bases not matched to a gene. Germline CDR1 is LNHDA and CDR2 is SQIVND (reference sequence). The CDR3 sequence: CATALAGDSYEQYF. The DNA for the CDR3 is TGTGCCACCGCACTAGCGGGAGACTCCTACGAGCAGTACTTC.